These T cell receptor beta chains were read from a single sample in a study of chemoradiotherapy in HPV16-positive cancers. Sequencing used immunoSEQ multiplex PCR; TCRdb keeps in-frame clones, though not all of them. The table records approximately 10,000 clones, roughly 73% of them present only once. This sample was obtained from a patient who underwent chemoradiotherapy. Source of these receptors: a human donor with HPV-associated anogenital cancer. CDR3s include the opening cysteine and the closing phenylalanine or tryptophan. Each record gives: CDR3 protein, V gene, D gene, clone size. A D gene is named only where the DNA matches it firmly. Size is stated for part of the rows, as once, few or many counts, or as a class when the clone is expanded.

CDR3 protein: CASSLEGQGDTEAFF
V gene: TRBV4-2
D gene: TRBD1
clone size: few

CDR3 protein: CATSSNAGVEYAEAFF
V gene: TRBV15
D gene: -
clone size: -

CDR3 protein: CASSPDRGTEAFF
V gene: TRBV18
D gene: TRBD1
clone size: -

CDR3 protein: CASSQRTSGVTGELFF
V gene: TRBV4-2
D gene: TRBD2
clone size: -

CDR3 protein: CASSPTLGGQGHEQYF
V gene: TRBV7-6
D gene: -
clone size: -

CDR3 protein: CASSLNSGGGSDTQYF
V gene: TRBV11-2
D gene: TRBD2
clone size: -

CDR3 protein: CASSPGLWEGKSNYGYTF
V gene: TRBV18
D gene: -
clone size: -

CDR3 protein: CASSLGTSRQETQYF
V gene: TRBV7-7
D gene: TRBD2
clone size: -

CDR3 protein: CASSEFLAGANEQFF
V gene: TRBV2
D gene: TRBD2
clone size: -

CDR3 protein: CASSLTGGSPYNEQFF
V gene: TRBV4-3
D gene: TRBD2
clone size: -

CDR3 protein: CASGPGGGTDTQYF
V gene: TRBV7-2
D gene: TRBD2
clone size: -

CDR3 protein: CASSGQGYGYTF
V gene: TRBV5-6
D gene: TRBD1
clone size: -

CDR3 protein: CASSLDWVGSNTEAFF
V gene: TRBV11-2
D gene: -
clone size: -

CDR3 protein: CASSRGTEDTEAFF
V gene: TRBV6-5
D gene: -
clone size: -

CDR3 protein: CASSLGVYTEAFF
V gene: TRBV13
D gene: -
clone size: -

CDR3 protein: CASSLTSQGLAEAFF
V gene: TRBV4-2
D gene: -
clone size: -

CDR3 protein: CASSYFQWGNTEAFF
V gene: TRBV6-5
D gene: -
clone size: -

CDR3 protein: CASSPTIGQGVYEQYF
V gene: TRBV18
D gene: TRBD1
clone size: -